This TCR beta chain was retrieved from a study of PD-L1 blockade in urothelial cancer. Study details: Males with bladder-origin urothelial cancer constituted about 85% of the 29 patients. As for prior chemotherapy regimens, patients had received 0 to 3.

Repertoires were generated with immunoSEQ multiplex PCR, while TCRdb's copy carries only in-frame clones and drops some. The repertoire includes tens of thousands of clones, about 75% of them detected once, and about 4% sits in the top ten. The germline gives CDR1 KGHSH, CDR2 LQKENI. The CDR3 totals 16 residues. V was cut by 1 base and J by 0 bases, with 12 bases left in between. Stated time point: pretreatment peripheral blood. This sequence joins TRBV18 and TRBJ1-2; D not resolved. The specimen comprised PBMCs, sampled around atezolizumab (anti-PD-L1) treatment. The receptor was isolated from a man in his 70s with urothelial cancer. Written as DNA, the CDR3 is TGTGCCAGCTCACCACTTAGTGAGAGAGCTAACTATGGCTACACCTTC. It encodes CASSPLSERANYGYTF.